This is a list of T cell receptor beta chains from one sample in a study of T cell changes during pregnancy in multiple sclerosis. This table comes from immunoSEQ multiplex PCR, and its TCRdb copy is limited to in-frame clones, with some not included. The repertoire consists of about 66,000 clones, with roughly 90% occurring once and the leading ten covering around 5.2%. The material was CD8+ T cells from peripheral blood mononuclear cells, obtained before pregnancy. All receptors derive from a female donor with multiple sclerosis, enrolled in a pregnancy study. Each CDR3 is given with its conserved first and last residue.

j_call: TRBJ1-4; v_call: TRBV9; cdr3_aa: CASSVGGGLGEKLFF
j_call: TRBJ2-7; v_call: TRBV7-9; cdr3_aa: CASSLAGQHYEQYF
j_call: TRBJ2-7; v_call: TRBV4-1; cdr3_aa: CASSQELRVNYEQYF
j_call: TRBJ2-3; v_call: TRBV11-2; cdr3_aa: CASSLDGGAQAQYF
j_call: TRBJ2-2; v_call: TRBV19; cdr3_aa: CASFSGGSNTGELFF
j_call: TRBJ1-2; v_call: TRBV5-1; cdr3_aa: CASSLDRANYGYTF
j_call: TRBJ1-3; v_call: TRBV5-8; cdr3_aa: CASSLVPVLISGNTIYF
j_call: TRBJ2-7; v_call: TRBV7-9; cdr3_aa: CASSLENQGNEQYF
j_call: TRBJ2-1; v_call: TRBV19; cdr3_aa: CASSSSRTSIHNEQFF
j_call: TRBJ1-5; v_call: TRBV9; cdr3_aa: CASREGDNSNQPQHF
j_call: TRBJ1-5; v_call: TRBV10-2; cdr3_aa: CATQQGNSNQPQHF
j_call: TRBJ2-3; v_call: TRBV27; cdr3_aa: CASRSGSSTDTQYF
j_call: TRBJ2-1; v_call: TRBV7-3; cdr3_aa: CASSLVGGPNEQFF